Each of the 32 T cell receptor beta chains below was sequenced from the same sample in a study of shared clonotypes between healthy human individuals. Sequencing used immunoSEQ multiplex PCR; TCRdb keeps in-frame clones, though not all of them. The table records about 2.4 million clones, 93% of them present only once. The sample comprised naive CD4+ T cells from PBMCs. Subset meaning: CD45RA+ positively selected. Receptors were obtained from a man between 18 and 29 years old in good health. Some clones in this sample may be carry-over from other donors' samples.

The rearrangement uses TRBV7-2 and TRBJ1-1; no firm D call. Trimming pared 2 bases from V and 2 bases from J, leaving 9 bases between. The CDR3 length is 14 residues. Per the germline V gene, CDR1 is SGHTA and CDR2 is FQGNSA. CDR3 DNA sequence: TGTGCCAGCAGCTTACGGCAGGCAAACACTGAAGCTTTCTTT. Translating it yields CASSLRQANTEAFF.

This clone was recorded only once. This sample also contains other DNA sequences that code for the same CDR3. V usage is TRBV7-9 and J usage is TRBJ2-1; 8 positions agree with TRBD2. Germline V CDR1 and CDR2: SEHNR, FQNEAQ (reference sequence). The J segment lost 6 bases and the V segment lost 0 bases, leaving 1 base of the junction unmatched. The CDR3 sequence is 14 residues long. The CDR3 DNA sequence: TGTGCCAGCAGCTTAGCCGGGACTAGCAATGAGCAGTTCTTC. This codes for CASSLAGTSNEQFF.

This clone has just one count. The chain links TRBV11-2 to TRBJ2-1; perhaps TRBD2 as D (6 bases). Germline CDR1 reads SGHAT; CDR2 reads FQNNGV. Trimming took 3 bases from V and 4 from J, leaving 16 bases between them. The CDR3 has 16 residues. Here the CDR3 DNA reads TGTGCCAGCAGCTTCAGTCTGGGACTCTTGTACAATGAGCAGTTCTTC. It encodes CASSFSLGLLYNEQFF.

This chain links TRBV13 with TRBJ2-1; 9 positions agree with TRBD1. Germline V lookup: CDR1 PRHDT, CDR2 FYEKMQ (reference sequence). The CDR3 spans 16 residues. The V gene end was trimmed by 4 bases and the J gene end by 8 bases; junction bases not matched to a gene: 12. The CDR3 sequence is CASSWLRQGGSDEQFF. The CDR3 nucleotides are TGTGCCAGCAGCTGGCTAAGACAGGGGGGTTCCGATGAGCAGTTCTTC.

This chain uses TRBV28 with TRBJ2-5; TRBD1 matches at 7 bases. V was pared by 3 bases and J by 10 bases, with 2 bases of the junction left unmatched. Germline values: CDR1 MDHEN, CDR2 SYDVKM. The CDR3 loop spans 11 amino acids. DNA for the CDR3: TGTGCCAGCAGTTTCAGGGGGATCCAGTACTTC. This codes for CASSFRGIQYF.

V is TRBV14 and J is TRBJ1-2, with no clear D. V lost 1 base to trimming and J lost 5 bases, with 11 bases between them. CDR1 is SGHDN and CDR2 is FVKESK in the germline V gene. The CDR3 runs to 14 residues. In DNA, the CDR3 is TGTGCCAGCAGCCAAGGACGGATTAATTATGGCTACACCTTC. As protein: CASSQGRINYGYTF.

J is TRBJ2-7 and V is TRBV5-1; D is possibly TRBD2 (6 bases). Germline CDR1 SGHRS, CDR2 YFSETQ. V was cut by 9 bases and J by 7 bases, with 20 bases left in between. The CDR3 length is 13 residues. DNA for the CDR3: TGCGCCACCTCGGGTTGGGGTGCGGGGGAGCAGTACTTC. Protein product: CATSGWGAGEQYF.

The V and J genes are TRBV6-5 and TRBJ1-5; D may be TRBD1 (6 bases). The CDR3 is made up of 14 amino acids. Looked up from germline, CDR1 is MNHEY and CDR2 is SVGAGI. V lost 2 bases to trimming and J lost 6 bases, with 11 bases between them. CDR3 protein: CASSYHRVGQPQHF. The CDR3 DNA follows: TGTGCCAGCAGTTACCACAGGGTAGGTCAGCCCCAGCATTTT.

CDR3 nucleotide sequence: TGCGCCAGCAGCCCCACCGAAGAGACCCAGTACTTC. Protein: CASSPTEETQYF. The chain carries TRBV5-1 and TRBJ2-5; no clear D. The V end was cut by 4 bases, the J end by 3 bases, with 7 bases between. The CDR3 consists of 12 residues. From germline, CDR1 is SGHRS and CDR2 YFSETQ.

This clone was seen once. The CDR3 region is CASRSGKVTGELFF. The CDR3 DNA sequence: TGTGCCAGCAGGAGCGGGAAGGTCACCGGGGAGCTGTTTTTT. V is TRBV6-1 and J is TRBJ2-2; 7 nucleotides match TRBD2. This CDR3 comprises 14 residues. CDR1 and CDR2 from the germline V gene are MNHNS and SASEGT. J was trimmed by 4 bases and V by 6 bases; bases with no gene match: 5.

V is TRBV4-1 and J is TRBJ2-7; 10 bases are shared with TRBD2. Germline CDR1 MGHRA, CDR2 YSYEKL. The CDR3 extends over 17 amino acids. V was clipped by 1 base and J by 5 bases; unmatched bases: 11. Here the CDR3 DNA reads TGCGCCAGCAGCCAAGGAGTGGTAGCGGGAGGTGGGAACGAGCAGTACTTC. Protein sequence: CASSQGVVAGGGNEQYF.

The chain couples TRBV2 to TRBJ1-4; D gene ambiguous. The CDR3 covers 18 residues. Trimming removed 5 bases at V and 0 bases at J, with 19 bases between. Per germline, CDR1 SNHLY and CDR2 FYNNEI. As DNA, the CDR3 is TGTGCCAGCAGTCGGGAACAGATTAAACCCTCAACTAATGAAAAACTGTTTTTT. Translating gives CASSREQIKPSTNEKLFF.

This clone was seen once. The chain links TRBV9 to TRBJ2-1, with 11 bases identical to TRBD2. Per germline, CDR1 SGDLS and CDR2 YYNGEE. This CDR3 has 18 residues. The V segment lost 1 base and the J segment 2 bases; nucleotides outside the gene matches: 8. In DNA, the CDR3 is TGTGCCAGCAGCGTACCCCCAGGGACTAGCGGCGCCTACAATGAGCAGTTCTTC. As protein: CASSVPPGTSGAYNEQFF.

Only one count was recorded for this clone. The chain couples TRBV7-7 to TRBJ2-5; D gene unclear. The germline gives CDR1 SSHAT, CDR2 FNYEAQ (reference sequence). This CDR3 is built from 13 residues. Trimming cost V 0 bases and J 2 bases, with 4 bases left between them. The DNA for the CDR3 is TGTGCCAGCAGCTTAGCACTGCAAGAGACCCAGTACTTC. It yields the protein CASSLALQETQYF.

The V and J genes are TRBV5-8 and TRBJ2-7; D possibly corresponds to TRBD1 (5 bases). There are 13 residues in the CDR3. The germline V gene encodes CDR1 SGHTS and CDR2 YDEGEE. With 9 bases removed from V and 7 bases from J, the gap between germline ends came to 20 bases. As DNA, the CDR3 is TGTGCCACCGGCCGACAGACCCTAGGGGAGCAGTACTTC. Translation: CATGRQTLGEQYF.

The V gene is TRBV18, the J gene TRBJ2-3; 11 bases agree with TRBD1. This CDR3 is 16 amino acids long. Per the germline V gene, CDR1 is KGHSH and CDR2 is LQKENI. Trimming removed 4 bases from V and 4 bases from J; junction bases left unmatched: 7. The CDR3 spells CASSRTGTGGSDTQYF. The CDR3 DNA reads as TGTGCCAGCTCACGTACCGGGACAGGGGGTTCAGATACGCAGTATTTT.

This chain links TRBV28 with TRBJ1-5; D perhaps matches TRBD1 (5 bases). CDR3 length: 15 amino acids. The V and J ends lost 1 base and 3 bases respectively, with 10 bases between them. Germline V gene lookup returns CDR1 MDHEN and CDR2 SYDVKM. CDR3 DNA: TGTGCCAGCAGTTTATACCGGGGGTTCAATCAGCCCCAGCATTTT. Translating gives CASSLYRGFNQPQHF.

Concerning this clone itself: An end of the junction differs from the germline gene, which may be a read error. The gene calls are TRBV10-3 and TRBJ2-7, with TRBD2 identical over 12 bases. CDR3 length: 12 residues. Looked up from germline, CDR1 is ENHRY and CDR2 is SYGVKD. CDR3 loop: CAISESGLAGSF. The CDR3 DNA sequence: TGTGCCATCAGTGAGTCCGGACTAGCGGGATCTTTC.

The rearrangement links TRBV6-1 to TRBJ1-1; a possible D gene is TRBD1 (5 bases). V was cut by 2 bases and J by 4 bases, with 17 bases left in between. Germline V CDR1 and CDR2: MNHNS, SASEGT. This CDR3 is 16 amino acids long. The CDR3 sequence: CASSEWVGGAVTEAFF. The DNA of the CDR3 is TGTGCCAGCAGTGAATGGGTCGGGGGTGCGGTCACTGAAGCTTTCTTT.

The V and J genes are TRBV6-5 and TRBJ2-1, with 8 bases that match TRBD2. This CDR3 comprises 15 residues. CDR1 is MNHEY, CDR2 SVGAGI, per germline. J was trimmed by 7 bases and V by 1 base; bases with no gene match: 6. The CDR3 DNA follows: TGTGCCAGCAGTTACTTCGCGGGAGGTGCGAATGAGCAGTTCTTC. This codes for CASSYFAGGANEQFF.

The CDR3 region has the DNA TGTGCCAGCAGCTTAGTTTCAGGGGGGAACACTGAAGCTTTCTTT. Encoded protein: CASSLVSGGNTEAFF. The V gene is TRBV7-8, the J gene TRBJ1-1; 7 positions agree with TRBD1. The CDR3 covers 15 residues. V shed 1 base and J 1 base; nucleotides not matched to a gene: 3. From germline, CDR1 is SGHVS and CDR2 FQNEAQ.

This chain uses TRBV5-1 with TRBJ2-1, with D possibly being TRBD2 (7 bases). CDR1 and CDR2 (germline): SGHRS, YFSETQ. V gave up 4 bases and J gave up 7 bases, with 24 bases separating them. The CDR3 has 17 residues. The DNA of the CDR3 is TGCGCCAGCAGCCAACTACCTTCGGGAGGAGGGGGGAATGAGCAGTTCTTC. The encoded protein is CASSQLPSGGGGNEQFF. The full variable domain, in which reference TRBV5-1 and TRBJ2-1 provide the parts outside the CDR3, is KAGVTQTPRYLIKTRGQQVTLSCSPISGHRSVSWYQQTPGQGLQFLFEYFSETQRNKGNFPGRFSGRQFSNSRSEMNVSTLELGDSALYLCASSQLPSGGGGNEQFFGPGTRLTVL.

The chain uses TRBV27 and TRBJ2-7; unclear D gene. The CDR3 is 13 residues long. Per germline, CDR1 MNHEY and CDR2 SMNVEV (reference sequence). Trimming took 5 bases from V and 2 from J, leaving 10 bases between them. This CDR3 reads CASSPSHTYEQYF. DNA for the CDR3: TGTGCCAGCAGTCCCTCCCACACCTACGAGCAGTACTTC.

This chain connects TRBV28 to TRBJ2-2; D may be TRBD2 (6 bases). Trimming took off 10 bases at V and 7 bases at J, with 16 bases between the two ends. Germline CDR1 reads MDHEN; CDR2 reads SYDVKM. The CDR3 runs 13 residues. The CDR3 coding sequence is TGTGCCACCGATCGTGTGGGGGGCGGGGAGCTGTTTTTT. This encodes CATDRVGGGELFF.

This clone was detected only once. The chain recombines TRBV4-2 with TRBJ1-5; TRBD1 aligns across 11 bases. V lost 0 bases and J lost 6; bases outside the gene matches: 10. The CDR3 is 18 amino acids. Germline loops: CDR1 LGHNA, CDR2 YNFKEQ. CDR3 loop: CASSQEGGTGGFGQPQHF. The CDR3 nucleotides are TGTGCCAGCAGCCAAGAGGGAGGGACAGGGGGTTTCGGTCAGCCCCAGCATTTT.

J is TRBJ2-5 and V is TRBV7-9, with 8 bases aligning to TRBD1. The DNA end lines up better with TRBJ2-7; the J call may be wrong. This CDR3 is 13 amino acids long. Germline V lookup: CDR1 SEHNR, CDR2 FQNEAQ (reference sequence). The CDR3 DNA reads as TGTGCCAGCAGCTTGACAGGGGCCCACGAGCAGTACTTC. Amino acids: CASSLTGAHEQYF.

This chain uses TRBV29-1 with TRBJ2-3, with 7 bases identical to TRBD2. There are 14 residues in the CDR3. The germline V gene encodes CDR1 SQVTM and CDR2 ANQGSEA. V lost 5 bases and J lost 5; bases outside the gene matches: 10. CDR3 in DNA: TGCAGCGTTAACTCTGGCGGGAGCCTAGATACGCAGTATTTT. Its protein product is CSVNSGGSLDTQYF.

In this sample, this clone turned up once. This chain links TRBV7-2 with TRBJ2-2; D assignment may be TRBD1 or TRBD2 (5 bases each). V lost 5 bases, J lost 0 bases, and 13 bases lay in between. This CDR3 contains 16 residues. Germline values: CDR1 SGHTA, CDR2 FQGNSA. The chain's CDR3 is CASSLFGTTNTGELFF. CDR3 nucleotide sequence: TGTGCCAGCAGCCTTTTTGGGACGACGAACACCGGGGAGCTGTTTTTT.

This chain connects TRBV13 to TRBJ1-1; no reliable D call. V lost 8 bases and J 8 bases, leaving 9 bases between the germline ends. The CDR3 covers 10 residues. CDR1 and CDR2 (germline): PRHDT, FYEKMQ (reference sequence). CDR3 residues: CASPVPEAFF. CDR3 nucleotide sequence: TGTGCCAGCCCCGTCCCCGAAGCTTTCTTT.

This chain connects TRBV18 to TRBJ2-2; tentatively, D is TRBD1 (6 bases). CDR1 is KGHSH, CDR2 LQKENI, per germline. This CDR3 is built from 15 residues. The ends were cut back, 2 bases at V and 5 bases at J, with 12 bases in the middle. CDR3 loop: CASSPRGMRTGELFF. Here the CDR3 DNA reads TGTGCCAGCTCACCAAGGGGGATGAGAACCGGGGAGCTGTTTTTT.

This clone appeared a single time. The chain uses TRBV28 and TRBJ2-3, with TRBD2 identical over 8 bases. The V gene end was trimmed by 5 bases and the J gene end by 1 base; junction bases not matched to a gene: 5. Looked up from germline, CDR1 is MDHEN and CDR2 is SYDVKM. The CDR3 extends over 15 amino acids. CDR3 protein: CASSIAGSRTDTQYF. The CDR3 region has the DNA TGTGCCAGCAGTATAGCGGGGTCTCGCACAGATACGCAGTATTTT.

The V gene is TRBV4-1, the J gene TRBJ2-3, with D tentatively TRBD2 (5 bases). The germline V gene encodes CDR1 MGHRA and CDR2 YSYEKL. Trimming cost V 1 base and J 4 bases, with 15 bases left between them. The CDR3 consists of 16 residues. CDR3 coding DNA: TGCGCCAGCAGCCAAGGGAGCGGAATAACCTCAGATACGCAGTATTTT. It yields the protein CASSQGSGITSDTQYF.